This T cell receptor (beta chain) originates from a study of cytomegalovirus exposure and HLA in healthy donors (dated by TCRdb to the late 2010s). In the study overall: An earlier analysis of some 550 of the donors reported 250 to 350 Gb of sequence data and 117 million unique TCR beta sequences from 150 million to 200 million T cells. About 280 gigabases of sequencing data and about 92 million unique TCR sequences made up an early release that covered 500 to 650 HLA-typed donors. Of the 300 to 500 genotyped donors, more than 75% were placed in the genetic ancestry cluster associated with self-reported Caucasian donors. The study aimed to test whether signatures of past pathogen exposure could be identified by cataloging public T cell receptors. The study profiled the T cell repertoires of hundreds of subjects by immunosequencing and related them to cytomegalovirus serostatus. Along with the roughly 670-subject first cohort, a separate validation cohort of about 110 different subjects was used. High-throughput TCR immunosequencing, statistical association of individual TCRs with disease status, and machine learning were combined to predict cytomegalovirus infection status. To study patterns of TCR occurrence, a later analysis re-analyzed previously published TCR beta repertoires from 500 to 850 donors and added high-resolution HLA genotyping. In the later analysis, no new phenotypic data were used to find candidate immune exposures; instead, reliance was placed on TCR beta sequences and their occurrence across donors. In an earlier analysis of 587 of the donors, high-throughput TCR beta sequencing was used to judge whether each TCR beta V gene segment behaved as functional or pseudogenic. Donor age, sex, ethnicity and CMV serostatus were compiled alongside the repertoire data. A later genetic analysis used genome-wide SNP genotypes for 398 of the 666 donors, treating that subset as a discovery cohort. Every repertoire in the discovery cohort had been generated on one and the same sequencing platform. Class I and class II HLA loci were covered by the typing at four-digit resolution. Typing coverage differed by locus: A, B, C, DRB1 and DQB1 were typed in roughly 629-630 donors, DQA1 in roughly 500, DPA1 in some 610, and DPB1 in 400 to 480. Several DR-DQ haplotypes were handled as single units for association and clustering because linkage in the cohort was strong. Across some 400 genotyped donors of the cohort, an average of approximately 240,000 unique TCR beta nucleotide sequences per donor were sequenced, and roughly a sixth of those sequences were non-productive.

Of note for this clone: Its antigen is still unknown. Base quality data are lacking; no much larger clone is found one base away.

The full study reports these points: According to a later genetic analysis, donors in an Asian-associated ancestry cluster had fewer N-insertions in productive TCRs than the approximately 630-donor mean. In a later analysis, TCR association rates were found to vary across HLA loci, with the most associated TCRs seen for DRB1 alleles and the fewest for HLA-C alleles. Because counts were too low, about 15 rarely observed V segments, including chromosome 9 orphons, were left out of the earlier analysis of 587 of the donors. The presence/absence analyses assumed that sequencing depth was roughly uniform across donors, and that assumption may not be true. Because HLA typing was unavailable for some donors at each locus, only the typed subset was used in association tests. The 87-base-pair reads could not distinguish some IMGT-functional V segments, including TRBV6-2 and TRBV6-3, so those segments were excluded. In a later analysis, HLA-associated TCR beta chains were found to be more clonally expanded and to have lower generation probabilities than equally common non-associated chains. According to the authors, the approach could potentially be generalized to other disease states and immunological phenotypes. A later genetic analysis associated a missense DCLRE1C variant with V-gene and J-gene trimming of TCR beta chains, and an independent cohort replicated the association. A later analysis associated about 17,000 TCR beta sequences with specific HLA alleles at a false discovery rate of 0.05. Across donors, most TCR sequences were observed very rarely, whereas some public TCRs were present in many individuals. In vitro tests confirmed that a few of the cytomegalovirus-associated TCR beta chains recognize cytomegalovirus antigens. Correlated functional status among segregating V segments might be attributable to linkage disequilibrium, but an unknown experimental factor could not be ruled out. The sequencing pipeline was judged likely to have produced a cluster of highly shared sequence variants as a technical artifact. The classifier was reported to diagnose cytomegalovirus status with high specificity and sensitivity in both the original and validation cohorts. The study listed 150 to 200 TCR beta chains as associated with cytomegalovirus. For the cohort, immune exposure information was limited to CMV serostatus. When HLA alleles, especially DR and DQ, strongly co-occurred, TCR associations were difficult to assign to individual alleles. The cohort was sequenced for TCR beta chains only, and without alpha or paired-chain data the features that could be detected were limited. An earlier analysis of some 560 of the donors showed that most TCR beta V segments appeared in productive rearrangements either about 87% or about 30% of the time, which broadly matched IMGT annotations. A later analysis found that most CMV-associated TCR beta chains appeared HLA-restricted, with HLA associations seemingly driven largely by CMV exposure. In a later analysis, several top co-occurrence clusters were reported to appear linked to parvovirus B19, influenza, CMV and Epstein-Barr virus. A further reported finding was that TCR beta sequences accurately predicted the HLA-A and HLA-B alleles for most subjects in the first cohort.

Library prep was done by the immunoSEQ multiplex PCR assay. For the multiplex PCR, a mixture combining 60 forward primers for TCR Vbeta segments and 13 reverse primers for TCR Jbeta segments was used. The CDR3 region of rearranged TCR beta genes was amplified from genomic DNA with a multiplex PCR assay. On the Illumina HiSeq System, the amplified TCR beta libraries were sequenced as 87-base-pair reads. The study's own analysis went as follows. A later analysis counted about 80 million unique TCR beta chains across the approximately 700 repertoires, and 10 million to 11 million of these chains were shared by at least two donors. Raw reads were error-corrected and collapsed into unique sequences by a nearest-neighbor algorithm in which closely related sequences were merged to remove PCR and sequencing errors. CDR3 sequences were aligned to IMGT reference sequences to assign V, D and J gene segments. For a sequence to be retained, a match of at least six nucleotides was required to both a V gene segment and a J gene segment. Rearrangements were called productive when the CDR3 lacked stop codons and stayed in frame with V and J; all others were non-productive. CDR3 was defined by IMGT convention, running from the second conserved V-encoded cysteine to the conserved J-encoded phenylalanine. In an earlier analysis of more than 550 of the donors, sequences lacking an unambiguous match to a single V gene segment were excluded. In an earlier analysis of a few hundred of the donors, V segments were called functional above 56.7% productive rearrangements and were called segregating when the between-donor standard deviation exceeded 5%. A statistical classification framework was built for diagnosing cytomegalovirus status from the catalog of TCR beta chain sequences. In a later analysis, TCR nucleotide sequences were compared against IMGT/GENE-DB human TR gene sequences so that V and J genes could be assigned. A later analysis assigned CDR3 sequences and most-parsimonious VDJ recombination scenarios with the TCRdist pipeline. In a later analysis, each TCR beta chain was defined by its CDR3 amino acid sequence together with its V-gene family, and reads lacking a unique V-gene family were excluded. To address suspected cross-contamination and a sequencing artifact, a later analysis removed 592 highly shared, low-generation-probability nucleotide sequences. For each public chain, a later analysis derived a clonal expansion index from normalized ranks of inferred template counts within each repertoire. In a later analysis, generation probabilities were computed using a VDJ recombination model fitted to out-of-frame rearrangements, and the results were checked against IGoR. In a later analysis, TCR-TCR, TCR-HLA and TCR-CMV co-occurrence was scored with hypergeometric tests, and a repertoire-size bias correction was applied to TCR pairs. To estimate false discovery rates, a later analysis permuted the HLA or CMV assignments 20 times. In a later analysis, co-occurring TCRs were grouped using DBSCAN, and TCRdist sequence similarity was added for clustering within HLA-allele-positive subsets. Co-occurrence clustering excluded repertoires with fewer than 30,000 or more than 120,000 public chains, plus five with anomalous nucleotide sharing. This is the immuneACCESS table as TCRdb keeps it, with only in-frame sequences that have V and J called. A part of the clones is gone; compared with another copy, unresolved V genes explain less than half, and the rest is unexplained. V and J calls and clone size are copied from that table; D and trimming were computed from the DNA. The sample table records around 140,000 clones; around three fifths of these occur just once. Of the sample, 2.4% is held by the ten largest clones.

The cohort consisted of 650 to 850 healthy bone marrow donors. At the time of sampling, every cohort member was nominally healthy, though immune exposures that went unrecorded were likely present. The donor tested CMV seronegative and was one of the 352 seronegative cohort members. A peripheral blood sample was collected from each donor, and TCR beta sequencing was performed on peripheral blood mononuclear cells. Genomic DNA extraction from the blood cell samples was performed with the Qiagen DNeasy Blood Extraction Kit. CDR1 and CDR2 are drawn from the germline V gene: SGHTA, FQGNSA. The CDR3, from cysteine to phenylalanine, totals 16 residues. The only DNA kept is the CDR3, 48 bases in frame from the first base. V has 5 bases trimmed and J has 0 bases trimmed; junction bases matching no gene number 7.

The sequence was obtained from a middle-aged woman in good health and CMV-seronegative. Sequenced sample: PBMCs. The rearranged chain carries TRBV7-2 and TRBJ1-1; TRBD1 fits 9 bases in the junction. The CDR3 protein sequence reads: CASSQGGQGLNTEAFF. DNA sequence: TGTGCCAGCAGCCAGGGGGGACAGGGTTTGAACACTGAAGCTTTCTTT.